Listed below are T cell receptor beta chains from one sample, sequenced in a study of CD8+CD57+ T cells in acquired aplastic anemia. TCRdb re-called the reads through MiXCR, storing one row per CDR3 protein. This repertoire shows hundreds of thousands of distinct CDR3 sequences, 55% to 70% found once; its top ten account for 3.5% to 4.5%. The sequenced sample consisted of sorted CD4+, CD8+, or CD8+CD57+ T cells (not recorded which) from PBMCs. The receptor set was obtained from a human donor in good health, serving as a control. Each CDR3 is given with its conserved first and last residue. D genes are given only for firm matches. Size is omitted from some rows. Given values are once, few, many or a class for expanded clones.

-,TRBV9,TRBJ2-7,-,TGTGCCAGCAGCGTAGGGGGCTGTAGCTCTGAAGCTTTC,CASSVGGCSSEAF
-,TRBV20-1,TRBJ1-2,-,TGCAGCGGATCAGGGACCTACGAGCAGTACACCTTC,CSGSGTYEQYTF
-,TRBV10-3,TRBJ2-7,TRBD1,TGTGCCATCAGTGAGCCTGGGACAGGGGGCGGGCCGGGGTACGAGCAGTACTTC,CAISEPGTGGGPGYEQYF
-,TRBV7-9,TRBJ2-6,-,TGTGCCAGCAGCCTAGGTGGGAGGGGGCAAGAAGCAAACGTCCTGACTTTC,CASSLGGRGQEANVLTF
-,TRBV29-1,TRBJ2-3,-,TGCAGCGTTGGCCACAACACAGATACGCAGTATTTT,CSVGHNTDTQYF
-,TRBV7-7,TRBJ2-6,-,TGTGCTAGCAGCGAACGCGGTAGGAGGGGCGCTGGGGAGAACGTCCTGACTTTC,CASSERGRRGAGENVLTF
few,TRBV29-1,TRBJ2-3,TRBD2,TGCAGTGCTGGGTACCTGGGGCGAGCGGGGCTAGTAGATACGCAGTATTTT,CSAGYLGRAGLVDTQYF
few,TRBV6-5,TRBJ1-4,-,TGTGCCAGCAGAGAAAAGGGCCCCCTAATAACTAATGAAAAACTGTTTTTT,CASREKGPLITNEKLFF
many,TRBV10-3,TRBJ2-7,-,TGTGCCATCAGTGGGACTGACTCCTACGAGCAGTACTTC,CAISGTDSYEQYF
many,TRBV27,TRBJ2-5,TRBD1,TGTGCCAGCGAGGCAGGACAGGGGCAGCCTCGGGAGAAGACCCAGTACTTC,CASEAGQGQPREKTQYF
-,TRBV20-1,TRBJ1-2,-,TGCAGTGCTAGAGACCCCATCTATGGCTACACCTTC,CSARDPIYGYTF
-,TRBV11-2,TRBJ1-5,-,TGTGCCAGCCGCCTTACCGGTGCTTGGAATCAGCCCCAGCATTTT,CASRLTGAWNQPQHF
once,TRBV15,TRBJ2-7,TRBD2,TGTGCCACCAGCACCGGACTAGCGGGAGGCTACGAGCAGTACTTC,CATSTGLAGGYEQYF
many,TRBV18,TRBJ2-3,-,TGTGCCAGCTCACCACGATCGACAGAGAGCACAGATACGCAGTATTTT,CASSPRSTESTDTQYF
few,TRBV5-5,TRBJ2-7,-,TGTGCCAGCAGCCTGGGGCCAACCTCCTACGAGCAGTACTTC,CASSLGPTSYEQYF
-,TRBV7-2,TRBJ2-5,TRBD1,TGTGCCAGCAGCTCCGGACAGGGGGGATACCAAGAGACCCAGTACTTC,CASSSGQGGYQETQYF
many,TRBV6-1,TRBJ1-2,-,TGTGCCAGCAGTGAAGGAGGGTGGACCTTCTATGGCTACACCTTC,CASSEGGWTFYGYTF
once,TRBV12-1,TRBJ2-7,-,TGTGCGTGCATCTGTGTGCCCAGTGCCGGGAACTACGAGCAGTACTTC,CACICVPSAGNYEQYF